This T cell receptor beta chain was sequenced during a study of blood T cell repertoires in COVID-19. Study overall: Some COVID-19 samples were acute and others convalescent; all came from the United States, Italy and Spain. PBMCs, B-cell-depleted T cells, or T cells were the source of the cDNA or gDNA that made up the material.

The V end was cut by 0 bases, the J end by 5 bases, with 23 bases between. CDR3 length: 19 residues. Per the original methods: Estimated nucleated cell counts came from reference gene primer amplification. Some clones are missing from TCRdb's copy, which holds only in-frame ones; the method was immunoSEQ multiplex PCR. V, J and clone size are taken as reported in that table, and D and trimming were inferred from the DNA itself. The repertoire includes under 300,000 clones, 65% to 90% of them detected once, and approximately 2.4% sits in the top ten. Sequenced input: peripheral blood. The sequence derives from a middle-aged man who had recovered from COVID-19. This chain uses TRBV23-1 with TRBJ2-1; D possibly corresponds to TRBD1 (6 bases). TRBV23-1 is treated as an ORF (open reading frame) with a function not yet certain. CDR3 sequence reads: CASSQSWWGLPLNHNEQFF. The CDR3 DNA follows: TGCGCCAGCAGTCAATCTTGGTGGGGGCTACCCCTAAATCACAATGAGCAGTTCTTC.